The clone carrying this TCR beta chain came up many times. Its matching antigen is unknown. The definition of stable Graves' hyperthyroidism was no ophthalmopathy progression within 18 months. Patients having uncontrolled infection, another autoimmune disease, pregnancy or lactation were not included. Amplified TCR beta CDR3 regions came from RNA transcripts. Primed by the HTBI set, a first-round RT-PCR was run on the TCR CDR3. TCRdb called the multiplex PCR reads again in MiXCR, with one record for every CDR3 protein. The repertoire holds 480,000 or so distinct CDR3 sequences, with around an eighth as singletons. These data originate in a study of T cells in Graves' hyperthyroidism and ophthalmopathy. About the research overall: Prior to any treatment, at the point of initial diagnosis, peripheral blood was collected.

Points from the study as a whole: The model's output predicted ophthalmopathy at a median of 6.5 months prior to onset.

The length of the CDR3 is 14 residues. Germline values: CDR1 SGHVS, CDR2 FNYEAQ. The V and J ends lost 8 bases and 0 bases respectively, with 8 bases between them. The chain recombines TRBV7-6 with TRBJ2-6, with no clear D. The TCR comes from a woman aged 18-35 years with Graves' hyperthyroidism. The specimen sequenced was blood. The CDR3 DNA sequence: TGTGCCAGCTCCCAGCTCTCTGGGGCCAACGTCCTGACTTTC. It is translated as CASSQLSGANVLTF.